This TCR beta chain was captured in a study of patients and donors after allogeneic stem cell transplantation (dated by TCRdb to the early 2020s). This clonotype is described as medium-sized (0.01 to 0.1%). The specificity of this receptor is unknown. Per-base qualities were not stored, and no clone one base away is much larger. The cysteine opens and the phenylalanine closes a CDR3 of 14 amino acids. The DNA shown is the 42-base CDR3, in frame from base 1. V is shortened by 2 bases, J by 0 bases, and the region joining them spans 7 bases. CDR1 and CDR2 (LGHNA, YSLEER) derive from the germline V gene. Library construction relied on RT-PCR. These reads were obtained on a NextSeq 550. Through fastp at Q25 and MiXCR, TCRdb rebuilt clones from the public reads, retaining in-frame beta chains. Every CDR3 protein is listed once, alongside the most common genes and DNA of its rows. The sample table shows about 100,000 distinct CDR3 sequences, and around 38% are seen once. The ten largest account for 25% to 35% of the sample.

The TCR comes from a human donor who was either an allogeneic HSCT recipient or a stem cell or donor lymphocyte infusion donor (not recorded which). It is not recorded whose cells these are; they may come from a transplant donor. The sequencing input was blood, either unsorted or a sorted T cell fraction (not recorded which). The chain links TRBV4-3 with TRBJ1-1, with the D gene uncertain. The nucleotide sequence is TGCGCCAGCAGCCAATCCCGGGTGAACACTGAAGCTTTCTTT. Its translation is CASSQSRVNTEAFF.